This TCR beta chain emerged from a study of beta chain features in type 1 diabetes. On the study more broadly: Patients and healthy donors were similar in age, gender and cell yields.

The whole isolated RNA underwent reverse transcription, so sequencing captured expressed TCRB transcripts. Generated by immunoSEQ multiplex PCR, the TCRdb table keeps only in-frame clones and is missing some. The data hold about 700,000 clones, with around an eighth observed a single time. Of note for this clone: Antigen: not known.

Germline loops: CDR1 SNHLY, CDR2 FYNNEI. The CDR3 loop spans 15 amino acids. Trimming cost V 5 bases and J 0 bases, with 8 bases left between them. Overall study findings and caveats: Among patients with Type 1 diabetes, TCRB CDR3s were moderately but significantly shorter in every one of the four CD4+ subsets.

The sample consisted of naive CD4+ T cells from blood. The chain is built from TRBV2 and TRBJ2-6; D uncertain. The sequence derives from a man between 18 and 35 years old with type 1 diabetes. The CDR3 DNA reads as TGTGCCAGCAGTTCGGACCCCTCTGGGGCCAACGTCCTGACTTTC. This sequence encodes CASSSDPSGANVLTF.